A selection of T cell receptor beta chains follows, all from one sample in a study of blood T cell repertoires in COVID-19. TCRdb's copy holds only in-frame clones and misses some; the assay was immunoSEQ multiplex PCR. Seen here are around 200,000 clones, around 84% observed once, and the top ten hold approximately 4.8%. The sample consisted of peripheral blood. The receptor source for this set is a man aged 50 to 59 with acute or convalescent COVID-19. The CDR3 runs from the conserved cysteine through the conserved F or W. D genes are given only for firm matches. The size entry is marked missing in some rows and otherwise reads once, few, many or a size class.

d_call | clone_size | j_call | v_call | cdr3_nt | cdr3_aa
NA | NA | TRBJ1-1 | TRBV18 | TGTGCCAGCTCACTTTGGGACAACGAAGCTTTCTTT | CASSLWDNEAFF
TRBD1 | NA | TRBJ1-2 | TRBV6-1 | TGTGCCAGCAGTGAAGGAGACAGGGCGTCCTATGGCTACACCTTC | CASSEGDRASYGYTF
NA | NA | TRBJ2-3 | TRBV19 | TGTGCCACTGCCACCGGGACACTCAGCACAGATACGCAGTATTTT | CATATGTLSTDTQYF
NA | NA | TRBJ2-1 | TRBV6-4 | TGTGCCAGCAGTGTCCAGACAGGTCATGATGAGCAGTTCTTC | CASSVQTGHDEQFF
TRBD1 | NA | TRBJ2-7 | TRBV18 | TGTGCCAGCTCACCTGACAGGGCCCACGAGCAGTACTTC | CASSPDRAHEQYF
TRBD1 | once | TRBJ2-5 | TRBV5-4 | TGTGCCAGCAGCTTGGGGGGACAGGTCTCCCAAGAGACCCAGTACTTC | CASSLGGQVSQETQYF
NA | NA | TRBJ1-5 | TRBV27 | TGTGCCAGCAGTTTACGGTTTAGCAATCAGCCCCAGCATTTT | CASSLRFSNQPQHF
NA | NA | TRBJ2-7 | TRBV3-1/TRBV3-2 | TGTGCCAGCAGCCGACAAAAAGATTTCTACGAGCAGTACTTC | CASSRQKDFYEQYF
TRBD1 | NA | TRBJ1-2 | TRBV23-1 | TGCGCCAGCAGTCTGCTGCGGGACAGTAACTATGGCTACACCTTC | CASSLLRDSNYGYTF
NA | NA | TRBJ2-3 | TRBV18 | TGTGCCAGCTCACGCGACTTCGCAGATACGCAGTATTTT | CASSRDFADTQYF
TRBD1 | NA | TRBJ1-1 | TRBV19 | TGTGCCAGTAGCCGGGACAGGGAGAACACTGAAGCTTTCTTT | CASSRDRENTEAFF
TRBD2 | NA | TRBJ2-1 | TRBV11-2 | TGTGCCAGCAGCTCCTTAGCGGGGGGTAGGAATGAGCAGTTCTTC | CASSSLAGGRNEQFF
NA | NA | TRBJ1-2 | TRBV18 | TGTGCCAGCTCACCAATTGAGGGGAGCGGGTTAAATGGCTACACCTTC | CASSPIEGSGLNGYTF
TRBD1 | NA | TRBJ1-2 | TRBV2 | TGTGCCAGCAGAGGGACAGGGAGGGGTAACTATGGCTACACCTTC | CASRGTGRGNYGYTF
TRBD2 | NA | TRBJ2-1 | TRBV7-9 | TGTGCCAGCAGCAATCTAGCGGGGAGAAACAATGAGCAGTTCTTC | CASSNLAGRNNEQFF
NA | NA | TRBJ2-6 | TRBV5-8 | TGTGCCAGCAGCACCGGACTCAACTCTGGGGCCAACGTCCTGACTTTC | CASSTGLNSGANVLTF
TRBD1 | once | TRBJ1-6 | TRBV18 | TGTGCCAGCTCATCTGGACAGGGTGAAAATTCACCCCTCCACTTT | CASSSGQGENSPLHF
TRBD1 | NA | TRBJ1-2 | TRBV3-1/TRBV3-2 | TGTGCCAGCAGCCGATACGACAGGGAATACACCTTC | CASSRYDREYTF
TRBD2 | NA | TRBJ2-5 | TRBV3-1/TRBV3-2 | TGTGCCAGCAGCTCATCGGGGGGAGAGACCCAGTACTTC | CASSSSGGETQYF
NA | NA | TRBJ1-5 | TRBV7-2 | TGTGCCAGCAGCTTAGGTGGGAGCAGTCGTAGTGGTCAGCCCCAGCATTTT | CASSLGGSSRSGQPQHF
TRBD1 | NA | TRBJ1-5 | TRBV3-1/TRBV3-2 | TGTGCCAGCAGCCAGATGGGGGGGACAGGGGGACATCAGCCCCAGCATTTT | CASSQMGGTGGHQPQHF
TRBD2 | NA | TRBJ2-3 | TRBV6-2/TRBV6-3 | TGTGCCAGCAGTTCGGCTAGCGGGGGGGCCACAGATACGCAGTATTTT | CASSSASGGATDTQYF
TRBD2 | NA | TRBJ2-3 | TRBV14 | TGTGCCAGCAGCCAAGCTAGCGGGGGGGATACGCAGTATTTT | CASSQASGGDTQYF
NA | NA | TRBJ1-2 | TRBV6-5 | TGTGCCAGCAGTCTCGACTCCAGAAGGGGCTACACCTTC | CASSLDSRRGYTF
NA | NA | TRBJ2-1 | TRBV7-7 | TGTGCCAGCAGCCCGCAGGGGTACAATGAGCAGTTCTTC | CASSPQGYNEQFF
NA | NA | TRBJ1-5 | TRBV28 | TGTGCCAGCAGTCCCGCGCGGGGGGGGGCTAATCAGCCCCAGCATTTT | CASSPARGGANQPQHF
TRBD2 | NA | TRBJ2-2 | TRBV9 | TGTGCCAGCAGCGTAGGGGCGGGGGGCACCGGGGAGCTGTTTTTT | CASSVGAGGTGELFF
TRBD1 | once | TRBJ1-4 | TRBV4-1 | TGCGCCAGCAGCCGGGGACCGGGACAGTTAAATGAAAAACTGTTTTTT | CASSRGPGQLNEKLFF
NA | NA | TRBJ1-2 | TRBV3-1/TRBV3-2 | TGTGCCAGCAGCCAAGGTCCGGGTCCAAACTATGGCTACACCTTC | CASSQGPGPNYGYTF
NA | NA | TRBJ2-4 | TRBV29-1 | TGCAGCGTCCTTGAGGGCCCCCCCGGAAATGCTCAGTACTTC | CSVLEGPPGNAQYF
NA | NA | TRBJ2-1 | TRBV4-1 | TGCGCCAGCAGCCAAGTTCGTAGATACAATGAGCAGTTCTTC | CASSQVRRYNEQFF
NA | NA | TRBJ1-2 | TRBV3-1/TRBV3-2 | TGTGCCAGCAGCCAAGAAGGTACAGGCCATCCACCCGAAAAAGCTAACTATGGCTACACCTTC | CASSQEGTGHPPEKANYGYTF
NA | once | TRBJ2-3 | TRBV5-1 | TGCGCCAGCAGCCGCGGAACAGATACGCAGTATTTT | CASSRGTDTQYF
TRBD2 | NA | TRBJ2-1 | TRBV27 | TGTGCCAGCAGTTTAAGACTAGCATCCTACAATGAGCAGTTCTTC | CASSLRLASYNEQFF
TRBD1 | once | TRBJ1-2 | TRBV7-6 | TGTGCCAGCAGCTTAGCCCCGTCGGGGACAGCCCAGGGCTACACCTTC | CASSLAPSGTAQGYTF
TRBD1 | NA | TRBJ2-2 | TRBV2 | TGTGCCAGCAGTGAAGGGCGAGACAGGGGCACCGGGGAGCTGTTTTTT | CASSEGRDRGTGELFF
NA | few | TRBJ2-6 | TRBV15 | TGTGCCACCAGCAGAGAACAGGGCTCTGGGGCCAACGTCCTGACTTTC | CATSREQGSGANVLTF
TRBD1 | NA | TRBJ1-1 | TRBV7-2 | TGTGCCAGCAGCGCCCGAGGGACAGGGGGTTTTGAAGCTTTCTTT | CASSARGTGGFEAFF